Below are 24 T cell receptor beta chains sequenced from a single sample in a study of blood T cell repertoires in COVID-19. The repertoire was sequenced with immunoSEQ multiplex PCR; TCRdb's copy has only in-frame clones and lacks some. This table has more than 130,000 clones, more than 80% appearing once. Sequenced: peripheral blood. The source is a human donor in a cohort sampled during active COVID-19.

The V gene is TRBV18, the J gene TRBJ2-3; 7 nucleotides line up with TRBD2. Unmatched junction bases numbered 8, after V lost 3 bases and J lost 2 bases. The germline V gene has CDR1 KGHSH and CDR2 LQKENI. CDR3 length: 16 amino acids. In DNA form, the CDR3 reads TGTGCCAGCTCACCGATCAGCGGGGCCCCCACAGATACGCAGTATTTT. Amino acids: CASSPISGAPTDTQYF.

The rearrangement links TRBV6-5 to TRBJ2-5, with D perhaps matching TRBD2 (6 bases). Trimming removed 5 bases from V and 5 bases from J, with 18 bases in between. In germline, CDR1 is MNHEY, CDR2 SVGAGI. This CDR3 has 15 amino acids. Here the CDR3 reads CASSQTATSKETQYF. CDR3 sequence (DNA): TGTGCCAGCAGTCAGACCGCGACTAGTAAGGAGACCCAGTACTTC.

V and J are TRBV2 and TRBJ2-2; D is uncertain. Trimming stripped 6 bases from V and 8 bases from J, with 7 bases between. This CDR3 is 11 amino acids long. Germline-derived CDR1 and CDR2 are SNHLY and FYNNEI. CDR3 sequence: CASSVRGELFF. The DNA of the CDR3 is TGTGCCAGCAGCGTGAGGGGGGAGCTGTTTTTT.

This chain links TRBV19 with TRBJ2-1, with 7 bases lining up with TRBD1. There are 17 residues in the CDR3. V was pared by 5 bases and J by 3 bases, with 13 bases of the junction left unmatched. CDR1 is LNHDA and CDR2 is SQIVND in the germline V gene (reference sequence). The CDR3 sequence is CASSPQDRTIFYNEQFF. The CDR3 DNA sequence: TGTGCCAGTAGTCCCCAGGACAGGACAATCTTCTACAATGAGCAGTTCTTC.

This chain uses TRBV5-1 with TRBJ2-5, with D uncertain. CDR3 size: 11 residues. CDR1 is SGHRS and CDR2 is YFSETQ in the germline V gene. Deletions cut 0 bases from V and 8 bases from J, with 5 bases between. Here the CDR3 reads CASSLDITQYF. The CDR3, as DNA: TGCGCCAGCAGCTTGGATATTACCCAGTACTTC.

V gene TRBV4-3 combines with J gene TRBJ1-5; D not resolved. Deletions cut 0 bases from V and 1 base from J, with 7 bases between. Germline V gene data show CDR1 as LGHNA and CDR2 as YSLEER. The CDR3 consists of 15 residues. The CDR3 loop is CASSQEVLSNQPQHF. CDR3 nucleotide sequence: TGCGCCAGCAGCCAAGAAGTACTGAGCAATCAGCCCCAGCATTTT.

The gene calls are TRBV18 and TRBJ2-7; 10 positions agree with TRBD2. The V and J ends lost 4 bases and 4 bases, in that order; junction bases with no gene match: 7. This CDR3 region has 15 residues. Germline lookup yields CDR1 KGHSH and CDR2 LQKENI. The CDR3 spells CASSRFTSGAYEQYF. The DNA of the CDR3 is TGTGCCAGCTCACGTTTCACTAGCGGGGCTTACGAGCAGTACTTC.

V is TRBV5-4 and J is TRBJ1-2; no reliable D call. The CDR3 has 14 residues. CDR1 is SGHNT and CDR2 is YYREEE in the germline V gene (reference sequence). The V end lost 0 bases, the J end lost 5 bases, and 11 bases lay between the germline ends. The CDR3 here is CASSLVQDEYGYTF. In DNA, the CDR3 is TGTGCCAGCAGCTTGGTTCAGGATGAATATGGCTACACCTTC.

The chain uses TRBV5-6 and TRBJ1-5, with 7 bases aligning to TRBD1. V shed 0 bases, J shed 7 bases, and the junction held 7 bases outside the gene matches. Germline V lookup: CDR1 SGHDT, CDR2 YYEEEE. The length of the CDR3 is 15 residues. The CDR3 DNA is TGTGCCAGCAGCTTGGGAGGGGGCGCGGAGCAGCCCCAGCATTTT. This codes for CASSLGGGAEQPQHF.

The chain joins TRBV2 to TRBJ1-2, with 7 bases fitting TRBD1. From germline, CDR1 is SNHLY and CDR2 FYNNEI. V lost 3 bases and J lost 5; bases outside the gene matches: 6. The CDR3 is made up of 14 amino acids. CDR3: CASSDQGRGYGYTF. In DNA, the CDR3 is TGTGCCAGCAGTGATCAAGGCAGGGGGTATGGCTACACCTTC.

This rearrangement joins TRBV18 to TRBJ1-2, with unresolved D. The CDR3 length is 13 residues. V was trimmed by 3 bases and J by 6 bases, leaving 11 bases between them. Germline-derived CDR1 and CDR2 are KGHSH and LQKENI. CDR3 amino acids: CASSPSLADGYTF. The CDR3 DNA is TGTGCCAGCTCACCCTCCCTTGCAGATGGCTACACCTTC.

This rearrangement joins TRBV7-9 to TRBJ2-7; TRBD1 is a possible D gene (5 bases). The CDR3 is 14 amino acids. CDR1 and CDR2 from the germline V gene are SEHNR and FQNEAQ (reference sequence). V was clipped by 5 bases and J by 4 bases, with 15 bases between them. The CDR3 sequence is CASSPRAGIYEQYF. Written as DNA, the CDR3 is TGTGCCAGCAGCCCCCGGGCAGGGATTTACGAGCAGTACTTC.

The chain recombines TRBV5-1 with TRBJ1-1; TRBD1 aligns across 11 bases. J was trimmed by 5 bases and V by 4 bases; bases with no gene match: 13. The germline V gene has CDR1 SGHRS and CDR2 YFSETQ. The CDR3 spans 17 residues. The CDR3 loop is CASSLRTGGVRRTEAFF. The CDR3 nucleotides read TGCGCCAGCAGCCTAAGGACAGGGGGCGTTCGGAGGACTGAAGCTTTCTTT. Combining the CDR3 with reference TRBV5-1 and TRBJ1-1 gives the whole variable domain KAGVTQTPRYLIKTRGQQVTLSCSPISGHRSVSWYQQTPGQGLQFLFEYFSETQRNKGNFPGRFSGRQFSNSRSEMNVSTLELGDSALYLCASSLRTGGVRRTEAFFGQGTRLTVV.

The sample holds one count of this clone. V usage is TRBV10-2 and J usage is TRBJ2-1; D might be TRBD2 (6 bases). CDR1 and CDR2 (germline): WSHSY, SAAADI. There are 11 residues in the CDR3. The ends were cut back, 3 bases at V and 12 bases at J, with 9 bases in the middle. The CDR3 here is CASSDSSGQFF. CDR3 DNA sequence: TGCGCCAGCAGTGATAGTAGCGGGCAGTTCTTC.

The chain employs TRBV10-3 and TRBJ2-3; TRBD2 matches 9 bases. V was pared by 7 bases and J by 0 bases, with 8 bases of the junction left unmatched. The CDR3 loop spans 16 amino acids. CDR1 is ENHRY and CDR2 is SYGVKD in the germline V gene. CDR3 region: CAIKPVAGASTDTQYF. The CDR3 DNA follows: TGTGCCATCAAACCAGTAGCGGGGGCAAGCACAGATACGCAGTATTTT.

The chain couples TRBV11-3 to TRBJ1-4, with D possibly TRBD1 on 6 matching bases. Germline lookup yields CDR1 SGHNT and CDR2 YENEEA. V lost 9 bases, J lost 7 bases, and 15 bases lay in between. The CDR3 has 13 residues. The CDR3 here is CARLVQGAEKLFF. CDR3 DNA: TGTGCCAGACTCGTACAGGGTGCTGAAAAACTGTTTTTT.

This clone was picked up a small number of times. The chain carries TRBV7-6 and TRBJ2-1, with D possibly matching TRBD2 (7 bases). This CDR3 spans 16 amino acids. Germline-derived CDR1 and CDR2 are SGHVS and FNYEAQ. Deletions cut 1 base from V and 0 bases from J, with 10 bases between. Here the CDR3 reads CASSLEGGISYNEQFF. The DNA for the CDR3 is TGTGCCAGCAGCTTAGAGGGGGGGATCTCCTACAATGAGCAGTTCTTC.

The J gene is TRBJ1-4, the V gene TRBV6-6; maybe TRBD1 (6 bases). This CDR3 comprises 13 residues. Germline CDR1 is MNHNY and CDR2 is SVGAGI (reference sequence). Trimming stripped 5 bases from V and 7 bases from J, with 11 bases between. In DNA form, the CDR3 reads TGTGCCAGCAGTGGCAGGGGTAGTGAAAAACTGTTTTTT. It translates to CASSGRGSEKLFF.

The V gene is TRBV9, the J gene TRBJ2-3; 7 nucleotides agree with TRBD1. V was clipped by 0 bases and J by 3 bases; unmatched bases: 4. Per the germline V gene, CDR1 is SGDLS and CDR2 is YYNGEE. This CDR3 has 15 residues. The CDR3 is CASSVEGQRTDTQYF. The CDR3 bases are TGTGCCAGCAGCGTAGAGGGACAGCGGACAGATACGCAGTATTTT.

The CDR3 sequence is CASSGTGYPSDGYTF. The CDR3 coding sequence is TGCGCCAGCAGCGGCACAGGGTACCCGTCCGATGGCTACACCTTC. The rearrangement links TRBV5-1 to TRBJ1-2, with a tentative D call TRBD1 (6 bases). V was cut by 4 bases and J by 6 bases, with 19 bases left in between. Germline V lookup: CDR1 SGHRS, CDR2 YFSETQ. The CDR3 loop spans 15 amino acids. Complete variable domain (other parts from reference TRBV5-1 and TRBJ1-2): KAGVTQTPRYLIKTRGQQVTLSCSPISGHRSVSWYQQTPGQGLQFLFEYFSETQRNKGNFPGRFSGRQFSNSRSEMNVSTLELGDSALYLCASSGTGYPSDGYTFGSGTRLTVV.

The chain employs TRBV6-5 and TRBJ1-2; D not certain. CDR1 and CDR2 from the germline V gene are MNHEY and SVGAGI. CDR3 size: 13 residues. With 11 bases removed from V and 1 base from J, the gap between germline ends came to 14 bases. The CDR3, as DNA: TGTGCCGCAGCGGAGCCTTTTAACTATGGCTACACCTTC. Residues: CAAAEPFNYGYTF.

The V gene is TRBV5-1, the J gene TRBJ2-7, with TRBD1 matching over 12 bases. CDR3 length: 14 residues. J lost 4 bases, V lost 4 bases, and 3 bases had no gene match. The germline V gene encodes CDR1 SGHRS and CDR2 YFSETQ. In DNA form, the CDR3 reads TGCGCCAGCAGCCCGGGACAGGGGGCTTACGAGCAGTACTTC. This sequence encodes CASSPGQGAYEQYF.

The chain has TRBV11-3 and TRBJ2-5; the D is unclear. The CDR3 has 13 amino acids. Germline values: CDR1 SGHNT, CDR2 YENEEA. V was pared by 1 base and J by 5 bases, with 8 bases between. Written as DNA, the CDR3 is TGTGCCAGCAGCTTAGGCGGAATCGAGACCCAGTACTTC. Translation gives CASSLGGIETQYF.

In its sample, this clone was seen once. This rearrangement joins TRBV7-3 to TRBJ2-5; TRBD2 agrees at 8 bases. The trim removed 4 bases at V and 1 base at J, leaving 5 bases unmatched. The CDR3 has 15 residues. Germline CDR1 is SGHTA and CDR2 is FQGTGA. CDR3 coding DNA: TGTGCCAGCAGCTCCGACGGACTAGCCCAAGAGACCCAGTACTTC. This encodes CASSSDGLAQETQYF.